The 24 T cell receptor beta chains listed next were all sequenced from one sample in a study of shared clonotypes between healthy human individuals. Using immunoSEQ multiplex PCR, the repertoire was profiled, and TCRdb retains in-frame clones only, with some absent. The repertoire holds millions of clones, roughly nine tenths seen once, with over 0.12% in the top ten. The sequenced sample was naive CD4+ T cells sorted from blood. Subset specified: CD45RA+ positively selected. All receptors come from a young man in good health.

The chain uses TRBV10-2 and TRBJ1-5; possible D gene TRBD1, 5 bases. This CDR3 spans 17 amino acids. Germline V gene data show CDR1 as WSHSY and CDR2 as SAAADI. Trimming left V 0 bases short and J 2 bases short, with 14 bases between. This CDR3 is CASSESAPGTGNQPQHF. The CDR3 DNA follows: TGCGCCAGCAGTGAGTCCGCCCCAGGGACGGGCAATCAGCCCCAGCATTTT.

The chain recombines TRBV6-5 with TRBJ2-1; 9 bases line up with TRBD1. Germline values: CDR1 MNHEY, CDR2 SVGAGI. The junction had 3 bases not matched to a gene; V was cut back by 6 bases and J by 0 bases. This CDR3 is built from 15 residues. The CDR3 loop reads CASRTGGGSYNEQFF. For the CDR3, the DNA is TGTGCCAGCAGGACAGGGGGAGGCTCCTACAATGAGCAGTTCTTC.

The CDR3 nucleotides read TGTGCCAGTACCCAGACAGGGGACTACGAGCAGTACTTC. It translates to CASTQTGDYEQYF. V is TRBV19 and J is TRBJ2-7, with TRBD1 identical over 8 bases. CDR1 is LNHDA and CDR2 is SQIVND in the germline V gene (reference sequence). This CDR3 is built from 13 residues. Trimming at V came to 7 bases and at J to 3 bases, leaving 5 bases not matched to a gene. Using reference TRBV19 and TRBJ2-7 for the parts outside the CDR3, the full variable domain is DGGITQSPKYLFRKEGQNVTLSCEQNLNHDAMYWYRQDPGQGLRLIYYSQIVNDFQKGDIAEGYSVSREKKESFPLTVTSAQKNPTAFYLCASTQTGDYEQYFGPGTRLTVT.

The rearrangement joins TRBV28 to TRBJ2-3; 14 bases match TRBD2. Germline CDR1 reads MDHEN; CDR2 reads SYDVKM. Trimming removed 5 bases from V and 0 bases from J; junction bases left unmatched: 4. CDR3 length: 17 amino acids. CDR3 region: CASSVGTSGGSTDTQYF. In DNA, the CDR3 is TGTGCCAGCAGTGTCGGGACTAGCGGGGGTAGCACAGATACGCAGTATTTT.

This clone was seen only once. The genes are TRBV10-1 and TRBJ2-7, with D perhaps matching TRBD2 (5 bases). Trimming removed 5 bases from V and 6 bases from J, with 14 bases in between. This CDR3 spans 13 amino acids. Looked up from germline, CDR1 is WNHNN and CDR2 is SYGVQD (reference sequence). CDR3: CASSSSSRGEQYF. The CDR3 bases are TGCGCCAGCAGTTCTTCTAGCCGGGGCGAGCAGTACTTC.

The rearrangement uses TRBV7-9 and TRBJ2-7; 9 positions agree with TRBD1. The trim removed 5 bases at V and 7 bases at J, leaving 12 bases unmatched. The germline V gene encodes CDR1 SEHNR and CDR2 FQNEAQ (reference sequence). The CDR3 length is 15 residues. The CDR3 DNA reads TGTGCCAGCAGCGCCTCCGGGACAGGGCCTCGGGAGCAGTACTTC. Its protein product is CASSASGTGPREQYF.

The CDR3 DNA follows: TGTGCCAGCAGCTTGGGAGGGTCCCCTTACAATGAGCAGTTCTTC. This translates into CASSLGGSPYNEQFF. The chain links TRBV5-6 to TRBJ2-1; D possibly corresponds to TRBD2 (5 bases). The length of the CDR3 is 15 residues. Germline loops: CDR1 SGHDT, CDR2 YYEEEE. The V gene lost 0 bases and the J gene lost 4 bases, with 11 bases spanning the gap.

This rearrangement joins TRBV7-9 to TRBJ1-2, with a tentative D call TRBD1 (6 bases). The V end lost 1 base, the J end lost 8 bases, and 8 bases lay between the germline ends. The CDR3 is made up of 12 amino acids. The germline V gene encodes CDR1 SEHNR and CDR2 FQNEAQ (reference sequence). The CDR3 coding sequence is TGTGCCAGCAGCTTAGAAGGGACAGGCTACACCTTC. Its translation: CASSLEGTGYTF.

This clone was seen just once. The V gene is TRBV28, the J gene TRBJ1-6, with TRBD1 as a possible D gene (5 bases). Trimming left V 3 bases short and J 7 bases short, with 16 bases between. The CDR3 has 16 residues. Per the germline V gene, CDR1 is MDHEN and CDR2 is SYDVKM. The CDR3 DNA reads TGTGCCAGCAGTTTTCTCGGGGCCCTACAAAATTCACCCCTCCACTTT. It yields the protein CASSFLGALQNSPLHF. Full variable domain (rest looked up from reference TRBV28 and TRBJ1-6): DVKVTQSSRYLVKRTGEKVFLECVQDMDHENMFWYRQDPGLGLRLIYFSYDVKMKEKGDIPEGYSVSREKKERFSLILESASTNQTSMYLCASSFLGALQNSPLHFGNGTRLTVT.

The chain joins TRBV30 to TRBJ2-7; the D call may be TRBD1 or TRBD2 (5 bases each). V was cut by 5 bases and J by 6 bases, with 17 bases left in between. CDR3 length: 13 amino acids. From germline, CDR1 is GTSNPN and CDR2 SVGIG (reference sequence). CDR3 DNA sequence: TGTGCCTGGGGCTCCGGGACCCTGGCCGAGCAGTACTTC. This sequence encodes CAWGSGTLAEQYF.

DNA of the CDR3: TGTGCCAGCACTCCGGGGAGTCGGAACACTGAAGCTTTCTTT. This gives the protein CASTPGSRNTEAFF. The chain recombines TRBV28 with TRBJ1-1; D unresolved. Germline lookup yields CDR1 MDHEN and CDR2 SYDVKM. Trimming pared 7 bases from V and 1 base from J, leaving 13 bases between. The CDR3 consists of 14 residues.

The V gene is TRBV18, the J gene TRBJ1-4; perhaps TRBD1 as D (5 bases). The CDR3 consists of 16 residues. Germline loops: CDR1 KGHSH, CDR2 LQKENI. Trimming stripped 0 bases from V and 5 bases from J, with 13 bases between. The CDR3 region is CASSPPGQGPNEKLFF. The CDR3 bases are TGTGCCAGCTCACCACCTGGCCAGGGCCCAAATGAAAAACTGTTTTTT.

V gene TRBV10-3 combines with J gene TRBJ2-2, with a tentative D call TRBD1 (6 bases). The germline CDR1 and CDR2 sequences are ENHRY and SYGVKD. The CDR3 totals 15 residues. Trimming cost V 4 bases and J 5 bases, with 14 bases left between them. This CDR3 is CAISGLQGGTGELFF. CDR3 in DNA: TGTGCCATCAGTGGTTTACAGGGTGGTACCGGGGAGCTGTTTTTT.

The V and J genes are TRBV6-1 and TRBJ1-6; the D gene is possibly TRBD1 (5 bases). The germline gives CDR1 MNHNS, CDR2 SASEGT. Trimming took 11 bases from V and 6 from J, leaving 17 bases between them. The CDR3 is made up of 14 amino acids. CDR3 loop: CAGGYGTANSPLHF. In DNA, the CDR3 is TGTGCCGGAGGTTATGGGACCGCTAATTCACCCCTCCACTTT.

This clone was seen only once. The same CDR3 is also encoded by other DNA sequences in this sample. The chain combines TRBV14 with TRBJ2-5, with D unresolved. V was pared by 1 base and J by 6 bases, with 3 bases between. Germline loops: CDR1 SGHDN, CDR2 FVKESK. This CDR3 has 11 amino acids. The CDR3 sequence: CASSQGQTQYF. Written as DNA, the CDR3 is TGTGCCAGCAGCCAAGGGCAGACCCAGTACTTC.

The J gene is TRBJ2-7, the V gene TRBV1; the D call of TRBD2 is as the table states it, not checked on the DNA. TRBV1 is marked as a pseudogene. CDR3 length: 16 amino acids. DNA of the CDR3: TGCACCAGCAGCCGCGCTACTAGCGGGAGCCTCTACGAGCAGTACTTC. Protein sequence: CTSSRATSGSLYEQYF.

This chain connects TRBV4-1 to TRBJ2-1; 13 bases map to TRBD2. Germline trimming cut 1 base from V and 4 bases from J; bases unmatched to any gene: 7. Germline CDR1 and CDR2: MGHRA and YSYEKL. This CDR3 has 18 residues. CDR3 protein: CASSQATSGGRLYNEQFF. CDR3 DNA: TGCGCCAGCAGCCAAGCGACTAGCGGGGGGCGCTTGTACAATGAGCAGTTCTTC.

As concerns this clone: The sample holds other DNA sequences that translate to the same CDR3. V gene TRBV7-2 combines with J gene TRBJ2-7; tentative D call: TRBD2 (5 bases). The V end lost 1 base, the J end lost 2 bases, and 6 bases lay between the germline ends. The CDR3 length is 13 residues. Germline lookup yields CDR1 SGHTA and CDR2 FQGNSA. The DNA of the CDR3 is TGTGCCAGCAGCTTAGGGACTCCCTACGAGCAGTACTTC. Amino acids: CASSLGTPYEQYF.

The chain recombines TRBV10-3 with TRBJ2-3; 10 bases agree with TRBD2. CDR3 length: 17 residues. Trimming cost V 4 bases and J 2 bases; bases outside gene matches: 9. From germline, CDR1 is ENHRY and CDR2 SYGVKD. This chain's CDR3 is CAISGPGTSDHTDTQYF. CDR3 DNA sequence: TGTGCCATCAGTGGTCCCGGGACTAGCGACCACACAGATACGCAGTATTTT.

V and J are TRBV9 and TRBJ2-5; 7 bases match TRBD1. V gave up 4 bases and J gave up 5 bases; unmatched junction bases: 5. The CDR3 contains 13 residues. Germline V gives CDR1 SGDLS, CDR2 YYNGEE. The CDR3 DNA sequence: TGTGCCAGCAGCCAGGGACAGTTGGAGACCCAGTACTTC. Translation gives CASSQGQLETQYF. Based on the CDR3 plus reference TRBV9 and TRBJ2-5, the full variable domain is DSGVTQTPKHLITATGQRVTLRCSPRSGDLSVYWYQQSLDQGLQFLIQYYNGEERAKGNILERFSAQQFPDLHSELNLSSLELGDSALYFCASSQGQLETQYFGPGTRLLVL.

CDR3 loop: CASSSSWQPQHF. CDR3 bases: TGTGCCAGCAGTTCCTCGTGGCAGCCCCAGCATTTT. The V gene is TRBV28, the J gene TRBJ1-5; no definite D call. This CDR3 is built from 12 residues. V was shortened by 4 bases and J by 7 bases, with 8 bases between the two germline ends. CDR1 and CDR2 (germline): MDHEN, SYDVKM.

This clone appeared a single time. The CDR3: CASSRGRAAVDNEQFF. The CDR3 DNA follows: TGTGCCAGCAGCCGCGGGAGGGCCGCTGTAGACAATGAGCAGTTCTTC. The V and J genes are TRBV9 and TRBJ2-1, with 9 positions matching TRBD2. V lost 4 bases and J lost 5; bases outside the gene matches: 10. CDR1 and CDR2 from the germline V gene are SGDLS and YYNGEE. This CDR3 contains 16 residues.

Comments on this clone: Relative to the germline gene, one junction end is altered; a read error may explain this. The chain uses TRBV7-2 and TRBJ2-3; 8 positions match TRBD2. Germline CDR1 is SGHTA and CDR2 is FQGNSA. CDR3 length equals 17 residues. CDR3 in amino acids: CASSIAFGGASTDTQYF. The DNA of the CDR3 is TGTGCCAGCAGCATAGCTTTCGGGGGGGCGAGCACAGATACGCAGTATTTT. Filled out from reference TRBV7-2 and TRBJ2-3, the complete variable domain reads GAGVSQSPSNKVTEKGKDVELRCDPISGHTALYWYRQSLGQGLEFLIYFQGNSAPDKSGLPSDRFSAERTGGSVSTLTIQRTQQEDSAVYLCASSIAFGGASTDTQYFGPGTRLTVL.

The chain recombines TRBV28 with TRBJ1-6; D might be TRBD1 (6 bases). Trimming cost V 6 bases and J 9 bases, with 15 bases left between them. The CDR3 runs to 14 residues. The germline CDR1 and CDR2 sequences are MDHEN and SYDVKM. The CDR3 loop reads CASRFQGKGSPLHF. In DNA form, the CDR3 reads TGTGCCAGCAGGTTCCAGGGGAAGGGTTCACCCCTCCACTTT.